The subject of this entry is one T cell receptor (beta chain). The antigen remains undetermined. Both about-4-week and about-12-week second-dose recipients were combined. This entry is derived from a study of T cell responses to AZD1222 COVID-19 vaccine. TCRdb's table, derived via immunoSEQ multiplex PCR, lists solely in-frame clones and lacks some. In the table there are roughly 150,000 clones, roughly 90% of which are singletons. Study conclusions and caveats: Females made up more of the donors, who were largely white British, and clonal diversity may have come out too low. Scientists sampled the repertoires only once the peak T cell response had passed. Nearly half of spike-specific TCRs reportedly target unmutated variant regions.

Trimming removed 4 bases at V and 9 bases at J, with 10 bases between. The V gene's germline CDR1 is MNHEY and CDR2 SVGEGT. This CDR3 region has 12 residues. The input for sequencing was peripheral blood, taken 28 days after the second AZD1222 dose. The chain couples TRBV6-2 or TRBV6-3 to TRBJ2-1, with D uncertain. The sequence was collected from an adult who received the AZD1222 COVID-19 vaccine. CDR3 amino acids: CASSLGRIEQFF. The CDR3 DNA reads as TGTGCCAGCAGTTTGGGTAGGATTGAGCAGTTCTTC.